This T cell receptor (beta chain) was identified in a study of cytomegalovirus exposure and HLA in healthy donors. PCR primers comprised 60 Vbeta and 13 Jbeta primers. Data came from immunoSEQ multiplex PCR; TCRdb stores just in-frame clones and leaves some out. The table has roughly 100,000 clones, 12% to 15% seen once; the top ten hold 0.83%. CDR3 length equals 13 residues. The germline V gene has CDR1 SGHDT and CDR2 YYEEEE. The ends were cut back, 7 bases at V and 0 bases at J, with 7 bases in the middle. The chain employs TRBV5-6 and TRBJ2-2; D gene uncertain. The clonotype comes from a female donor in good health and CMV-seronegative. Sequenced: PBMCs. The DNA for the CDR3 is TGTGCCAGCGGTCTATCGAACACCGGGGAGCTGTTTTTT. It encodes CASGLSNTGELFF.